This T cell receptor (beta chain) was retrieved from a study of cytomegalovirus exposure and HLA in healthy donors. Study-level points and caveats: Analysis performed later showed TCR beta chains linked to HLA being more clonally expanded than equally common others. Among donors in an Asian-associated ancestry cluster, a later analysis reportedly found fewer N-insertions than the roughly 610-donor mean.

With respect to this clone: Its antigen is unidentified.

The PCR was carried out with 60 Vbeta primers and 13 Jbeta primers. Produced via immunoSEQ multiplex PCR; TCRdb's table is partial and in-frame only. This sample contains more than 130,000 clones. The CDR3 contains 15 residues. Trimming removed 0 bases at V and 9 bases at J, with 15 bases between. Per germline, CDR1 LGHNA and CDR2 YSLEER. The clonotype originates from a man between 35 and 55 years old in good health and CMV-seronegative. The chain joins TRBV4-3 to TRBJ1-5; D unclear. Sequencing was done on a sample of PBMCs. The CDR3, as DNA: TGCGCCAGCAGCCAAGATGTCGAGGCCTCCCGGCCCCAGCATTTT. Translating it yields CASSQDVEASRPQHF.